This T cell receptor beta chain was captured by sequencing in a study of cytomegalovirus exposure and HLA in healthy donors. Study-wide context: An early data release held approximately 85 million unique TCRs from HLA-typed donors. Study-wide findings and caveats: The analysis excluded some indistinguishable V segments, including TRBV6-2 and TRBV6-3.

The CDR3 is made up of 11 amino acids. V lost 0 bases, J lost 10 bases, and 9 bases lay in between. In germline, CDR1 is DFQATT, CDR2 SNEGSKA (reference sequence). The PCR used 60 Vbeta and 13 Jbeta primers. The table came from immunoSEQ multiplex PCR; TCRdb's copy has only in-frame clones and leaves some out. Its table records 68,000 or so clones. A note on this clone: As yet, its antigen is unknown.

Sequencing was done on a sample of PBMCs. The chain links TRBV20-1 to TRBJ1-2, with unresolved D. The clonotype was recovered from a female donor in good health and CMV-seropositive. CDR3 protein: CSARDPGYYTF. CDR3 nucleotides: TGCAGTGCTAGAGATCCGGGGTACTACACCTTC.